These T cell receptor beta chains were read from a single sample in a study of shared clonotypes between healthy human individuals. TCRdb's table, derived via immunoSEQ multiplex PCR, lists solely in-frame clones and lacks some. The sample gives 1,100,000 or so clones, 75% to 80% of which show up once; 0.52% is in the top ten. What was sequenced was memory CD4+ T cells from PBMCs. These receptors all come from a man aged 18 to 30 in good health. Some clones in this sample may be carry-over from other donors' samples. Both conserved end residues are part of each CDR3. Fields, in order: D gene, clone size, J gene, V gene, CDR3 DNA, CDR3 protein. D genes are given only for firm matches. Rows may omit the clone size; those that give it use once, few, many or a size class.

NA | NA | TRBJ1-6 | TRBV28 | TGTGCCAGCACCTCAATCGGGGGAGTTGGGTCACCCCTCCACTTT | CASTSIGGVGSPLHF
NA | NA | TRBJ1-3 | TRBV7-2 | TGTGCCAGCAGCCAAGGTCGCACACCCGGAAACACCATATATTTT | CASSQGRTPGNTIYF
NA | NA | TRBJ2-7 | TRBV21-1 | TGTGCCAGCAGCAAAGAGGAACAGCTCGAGCAGTACTTC | CASSKEEQLEQYF
NA | NA | TRBJ2-6 | TRBV5-1 | TGCGCCAGCAGCCCGGTTCCAGGGACCGGGGCCAACGTCCTGACTTTC | CASSPVPGTGANVLTF
TRBD2 | NA | TRBJ2-2 | TRBV27 | TGTGCCAGCAGTTTGCGCCAGCGGGAGGGCCGGAACACCGGGGAGCTGTTTTTT | CASSLRQREGRNTGELFF
TRBD2 | NA | TRBJ2-7 | TRBV4-2 | TGTGCCAGCAGCCAAGGGGGACTAGCGGGAGAGGAGCAGTACTTC | CASSQGGLAGEEQYF
TRBD1 | few | TRBJ1-2 | TRBV28 | TGTGCCAGCAGTCTACGGGACAGCTATGGCTACACCTTC | CASSLRDSYGYTF
NA | NA | TRBJ1-1 | TRBV6-4 | TGTGCCAGCAGTGACTCGTCGATCCTGAACACTGAAGCTTTCTTT | CASSDSSILNTEAFF
NA | NA | TRBJ1-4 | TRBV11-2 | TGTGCCAGCAGCTTCGAGGGTGGTGAAAAACTGTTTTTT | CASSFEGGEKLFF
TRBD1 | NA | TRBJ1-4 | TRBV5-6 | TGTGCCAGCAGATCGGACAGGGGGGGAGAAAAACTGTTTTTT | CASRSDRGGEKLFF
NA | NA | TRBJ2-7 | TRBV6-5 | TGTGCCAGCAGTCCAGAGGGGGGCGAGCAGTACTTC | CASSPEGGEQYF
TRBD2 | once | TRBJ2-2 | TRBV4-1 | TGCGCCAGCAGCCAAGAGGCGGGACTAGCGGACAACACCGGGGAGCTGTTTTTT | CASSQEAGLADNTGELFF
NA | NA | TRBJ1-4 | TRBV5-1 | TGCGCCAGCAGCTTGGCCCAGGGGACCGGAGAAAAACTGTTTTTT | CASSLAQGTGEKLFF
NA | NA | TRBJ1-1 | TRBV28 | TGTGCCAGCTTGGCGGAGAACACTGAAGCTTTCTTT | CASLAENTEAFF
NA | NA | TRBJ1-2 | TRBV6-6 | TGTGCCAGCAGTTACCTCGGAGCCTTCGGGGGTGGCTACACCTTC | CASSYLGAFGGGYTF
TRBD2 | few | TRBJ2-3 | TRBV11-1 | TGTGCCAGCAGCCGGGGACTAGCGGACCCTTTCATGGATACGCAGTATTTT | CASSRGLADPFMDTQYF
TRBD1 | NA | TRBJ2-1 | TRBV10-3 | TGTGCCATCAGGTCAGGTACCGGGACAGGGGGCCATGAGCAGTTCTTC | CAIRSGTGTGGHEQFF
TRBD1 | NA | TRBJ2-2 | TRBV5-4 | TGTGCCAGCAGCTTGGAACAGGGGAACGGGGAGCTGTTTTTT | CASSLEQGNGELFF
NA | NA | TRBJ1-2 | TRBV10-3 | TGTGCCATCAGTGAGTCCTTAGCCAGGGACTATCATGGCTACACCTTC | CAISESLARDYHGYTF
TRBD2 | few | TRBJ2-1 | TRBV10-2 | TGCGCCAGCACCTTAGCGGGAGGGCCGGACAATGAGCAGTTCTTC | CASTLAGGPDNEQFF
NA | NA | TRBJ1-4 | TRBV18 | TGTGCCAGCTCACCCAAGGCGGCAGGCAATGAAAAACTGTTTTTT | CASSPKAAGNEKLFF
NA | NA | TRBJ2-5 | TRBV7-9 | TGTGCCAGCAGCTTAGCGGCGGCGGCCCAAGAGACCCAGTACTTC | CASSLAAAAQETQYF
NA | NA | TRBJ1-2 | TRBV19 | TGTGCCAGTAGTATAGGCAGGGATGGTGCTGGCTACACCTTC | CASSIGRDGAGYTF
NA | NA | TRBJ1-1 | TRBV27 | TGTGCCAGCAGTCTCCGAGGACCGGAGAACACTGAAGCTTTCTTT | CASSLRGPENTEAFF
NA | NA | TRBJ2-7 | TRBV4-2 | TGTGCCAGCAGCTTCGACGGCGACGAGCAGTACTTC | CASSFDGDEQYF
TRBD2 | NA | TRBJ2-1 | TRBV4-2 | TGTGCCAGCAGCCAAGTGCAGCGGGAGTGGAATGAGCAGTTCTTC | CASSQVQREWNEQFF
TRBD1 | few | TRBJ1-1 | TRBV29-1 | TGCAGCGTTGAGGGACAGGGGAACACTGAAGCTTTCTTT | CSVEGQGNTEAFF
NA | few | TRBJ1-1 | TRBV29-1 | TGCAGCGTGGCAGGGGTGGGGGACACTGAAGCTTTCTTT | CSVAGVGDTEAFF